One and the same sample provided the 19 T cell receptor beta chains below, sequenced in a study of OX40 agonist ivuxolimab in advanced cancers. Measured with immunoSEQ multiplex PCR; TCRdb has only the in-frame clones, and not every one. The repertoire holds 55,000 to 65,000 clones, with 85% to 90% as singletons. This material consisted of CD4+ or CD8+ T cells sorted from blood, taken in a trial of the OX40 agonist ivuxolimab. The origin of the receptors is an adult with an advanced solid tumor such as melanoma, head and neck, liver or kidney cancer.

The chain recombines TRBV5-1 with TRBJ2-1, with TRBD2 matching 14 bases. V shed 3 bases and J 7 bases; nucleotides not matched to a gene: 3. There are 15 residues in the CDR3. CDR1 is SGHRS, CDR2 YFSETQ, per germline. In nucleotides, the CDR3 is TGCGCCAGCAGCTCGGGGACTAGCGGGGGTAATGAGCAGTTCTTC. It codes for CASSSGTSGGNEQFF.

This chain joins TRBV5-5 and TRBJ2-1, with TRBD2 matching over 9 bases. Germline V gene data show CDR1 as SGHKS and CDR2 as YYEKEE (reference sequence). After removal of 1 base from V and 2 bases from J, the junction contained 4 bases not matched to a gene. The length of the CDR3 is 16 residues. The CDR3 loop reads CASSLRLAGAYNEQFF. In nucleotides, the CDR3 is TGTGCCAGCAGCTTGAGATTAGCGGGGGCCTACAATGAGCAGTTCTTC. The full variable domain, its missing parts supplied by reference TRBV5-5 and TRBJ2-1, is DAGVTQSPTHLIKTRGQQVTLRCSPISGHKSVSWYQQVLGQGPQFIFQYYEKEERGRGNFPDRFSARQFPNYSSELNVNALLLGDSALYLCASSLRLAGAYNEQFFGPGTRLTVL.

This rearrangement joins TRBV11-3 to TRBJ1-1; tentatively, D is TRBD1 (5 bases). Per germline, CDR1 SGHNT and CDR2 YENEEA. This CDR3 region has 16 residues. V gave up 5 bases and J gave up 9 bases, with 25 bases separating them. The DNA of the CDR3 is TGTGCCAGCAGCCCGGAGGGGAGGGACCGCTGGAGGCAAGCTTTCTTT. Translation: CASSPEGRDRWRQAFF.

This clone was detected once. The rearrangement links TRBV6-5 to TRBJ2-5; D is perhaps TRBD1 (6 bases). Germline V gives CDR1 MNHEY, CDR2 SVGAGI. CDR3 length: 15 residues. V lost 6 bases, J lost 7 bases, and 21 bases lay in between. Here the CDR3 DNA reads TGTGCCAGCAGGCCGACAGGCCGAGGAGTGTGGACCCAGTACTTC. This sequence encodes CASRPTGRGVWTQYF.

This clone was observed a handful of times. The CDR3 coding sequence is TGTGCCAGCAGCTTCAGGGGAAACACCATATATTTT. It translates to CASSFRGNTIYF. This chain joins TRBV5-8 and TRBJ1-3; D ambiguous. Per germline, CDR1 SGHTS and CDR2 YDEGEE. The CDR3 length is 12 residues. Trimming cost V 2 bases and J 4 bases, with 4 bases left between them. Full variable domain (outside the CDR3, taken from reference TRBV5-8 and TRBJ1-3): EAGVTQSPTHLIKTRGQQATLRCSPISGHTSVYWYQQALGLGLQFLLWYDEGEERNRGNFPPRFSGRQFPNYSSELNVNALELEDSALYLCASSFRGNTIYFGEGSWLTVV.

The gene calls are TRBV27 and TRBJ1-6; unclear D gene. The germline V and J ends were trimmed by 3 bases and 9 bases, with 9 bases remaining between them. In germline, CDR1 is MNHEY, CDR2 SMNVEV (reference sequence). The CDR3 runs 13 residues. DNA of the CDR3: TGTGCCAGCAGTTTCTATTTGGGTTCACCCCTCCACTTT. Protein: CASSFYLGSPLHF.

On this clone: Other DNA sequences in the same sample also yield this CDR3. This chain joins TRBV7-7 and TRBJ2-1, with 7 bases fitting TRBD2. The germline CDR1 and CDR2 sequences are SSHAT and FNYEAQ (reference sequence). J was trimmed by 5 bases and V by 4 bases; bases with no gene match: 5. This CDR3 is built from 14 residues. The CDR3 region has the DNA TGTGCCAGCAGCTCGGGGCTAGCGGACAATGAGCAGTTCTTC. Amino acids: CASSSGLADNEQFF.

The chain uses TRBV5-4 and TRBJ2-2; D might be TRBD2 (5 bases). There are 15 residues in the CDR3. Germline lookup yields CDR1 SGHNT and CDR2 YYREEE (reference sequence). Trimming removed 0 bases from V and 5 bases from J, with 11 bases in between. CDR3 DNA: TGTGCCAGCAGCTTGGAGAGGGAGAGGACCGGGGAGCTGTTTTTT. Its translation: CASSLERERTGELFF.

The chain recombines TRBV6-6 with TRBJ1-2, with D uncertain. The V gene's germline CDR1 is MNHNY and CDR2 SVGAGI (reference sequence). V lost 5 bases and J lost 8, with 12 bases in between. The CDR3 runs to 12 residues. Here the CDR3 reads CASSPTILGYTF. CDR3 nucleotide sequence: TGTGCCAGCAGTCCCACTATCCTCGGCTACACCTTC.

This clone has more than one count but fewer than ten. The chain is built from TRBV5-8 and TRBJ1-4, with D perhaps matching TRBD1 (6 bases). Per the germline V gene, CDR1 is SGHTS and CDR2 is YDEGEE. The CDR3 extends over 16 amino acids. V dropped 2 bases and J dropped 6 bases, with 17 bases sitting between them. The CDR3 DNA sequence: TGTGCCAGCAGCTTTCCAGGGGCGGCTAAGGATGAAAAACTGTTTTTT. Its translation: CASSFPGAAKDEKLFF.

The V gene is TRBV14, the J gene TRBJ1-3; D is unclear. Trimming left V 4 bases short and J 0 bases short, with 7 bases between. Germline CDR1 is SGHDN and CDR2 is FVKESK. CDR3 length: 14 amino acids. The CDR3 region has the DNA TGTGCCAGCAGCCGTGACACCTCTGGAAACACCATATATTTT. Encoded protein: CASSRDTSGNTIYF.

The V and J genes are TRBV7-9 and TRBJ1-1; D is undetermined. The germline CDR1 and CDR2 sequences are SEHNR and FQNEAQ (reference sequence). V was clipped by 2 bases and J by 1 base, with 11 bases between them. The CDR3 covers 15 residues. CDR3 sequence reads: CASSLYRGENTEAFF. Written as DNA, the CDR3 is TGTGCCAGCAGCTTATATCGGGGTGAGAACACTGAAGCTTTCTTT.

V and J are TRBV5-1 and TRBJ2-1; 8 positions agree with TRBD1. Germline CDR1 SGHRS, CDR2 YFSETQ. The length of the CDR3 is 15 residues. Trimming took 2 bases from V and 9 from J; bases not matched to a gene: 10. CDR3 in amino acids: CASSFLAGGGGEQFF. The CDR3 nucleotides read TGCGCCAGCAGCTTTCTCGCAGGGGGCGGCGGTGAGCAGTTCTTC.

The gene calls are TRBV7-9 and TRBJ2-7; 7 bases map to TRBD1. This CDR3 spans 16 amino acids. J lost 3 bases, V lost 5 bases, and 13 bases had no gene match. Germline V gene data show CDR1 as SEHNR and CDR2 as FQNEAQ (reference sequence). The CDR3 here is CASSRSATTGDYEQYF. DNA for the CDR3: TGTGCCAGCAGCCGGTCGGCCACCACAGGGGACTACGAGCAGTACTTC.

The V call is TRBV2, the J call TRBJ2-7; unclear D gene. CDR1 is SNHLY, CDR2 FYNNEI, per germline. The CDR3 sequence is 15 residues long. Trimming stripped 8 bases from V and 0 bases from J, with 17 bases between. Written as DNA, the CDR3 is TGTGCCAGCGCTGGTTCCCCCCGAAGCTCCTACGAGCAGTACTTC. It specifies CASAGSPRSSYEQYF.

The genes are TRBV6-5 and TRBJ2-7; D unclear. Germline V gene sequence: CDR1 MNHEY, CDR2 SVGAGI. V shed 7 bases and J shed 2 bases, with 9 bases lying between them. This CDR3 spans 12 amino acids. CDR3 protein: CASTDPPYEQYF. CDR3 coding DNA: TGTGCCAGCACGGATCCTCCCTACGAGCAGTACTTC.

This clone was counted between two and nine times. The chain couples TRBV6-6 to TRBJ1-5; the match to TRBD1 covers 7 bases. V shed 5 bases, J shed 0 bases, and the junction held 4 bases outside the gene matches. The CDR3 has 15 residues. Germline CDR1 is MNHNY and CDR2 is SVGAGI (reference sequence). CDR3 nucleotides: TGTGCCAGCAGTAGAGGACAGGCTAGCAATCAGCCCCAGCATTTT. It specifies CASSRGQASNQPQHF.

This chain connects TRBV5-1 to TRBJ1-1; 7 nucleotides match TRBD1. Germline assignment: CDR1 SGHRS and CDR2 YFSETQ. The CDR3 totals 16 residues. V trimming: 4 bases; J trimming: 0 bases; junction bases outside the gene matches: 9. The DNA of the CDR3 is TGCGCCAGCAGCCACGGGACAGCCAACCTGAACACTGAAGCTTTCTTT. Its translation is CASSHGTANLNTEAFF.

The chain has TRBV11-2 and TRBJ1-1; D remains ambiguous. Between the trimmed V and J ends, which lost 2 bases and 8 bases, there was a span of 12 bases. The CDR3 is 13 residues long. Germline V gene data show CDR1 as SGHAT and CDR2 as FQNNGV. The CDR3 DNA follows: TGTGCCAGCAGCTTAACTAATTCAGCCGAAGCTTTCTTT. Residues: CASSLTNSAEAFF.